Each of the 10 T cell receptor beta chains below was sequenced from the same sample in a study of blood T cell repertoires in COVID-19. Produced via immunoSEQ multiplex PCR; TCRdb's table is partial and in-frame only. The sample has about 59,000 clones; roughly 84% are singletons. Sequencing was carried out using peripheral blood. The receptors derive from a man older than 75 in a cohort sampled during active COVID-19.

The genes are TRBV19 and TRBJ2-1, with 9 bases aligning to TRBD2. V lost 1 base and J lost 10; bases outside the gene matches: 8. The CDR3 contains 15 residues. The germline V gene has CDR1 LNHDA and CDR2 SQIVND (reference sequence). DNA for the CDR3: TGTGCCAGTAGTATAGGTGGACTAGCGACTCACGAGCAGTTCTTC. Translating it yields CASSIGGLATHEQFF.

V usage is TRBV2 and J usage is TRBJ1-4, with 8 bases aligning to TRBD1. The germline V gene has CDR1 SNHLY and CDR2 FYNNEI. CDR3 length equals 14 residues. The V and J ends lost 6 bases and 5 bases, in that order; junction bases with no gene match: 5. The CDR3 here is CASSRTGRNEKLFF. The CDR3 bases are TGTGCCAGCAGCCGGACAGGGAGGAATGAAAAACTGTTTTTT.

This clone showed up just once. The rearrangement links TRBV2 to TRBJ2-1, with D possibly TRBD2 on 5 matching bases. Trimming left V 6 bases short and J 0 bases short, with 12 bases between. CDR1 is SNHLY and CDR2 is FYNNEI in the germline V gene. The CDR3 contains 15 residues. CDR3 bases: TGTGCCAGCAGCGTCAGCGGTAGCTCCTACAATGAGCAGTTCTTC. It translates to CASSVSGSSYNEQFF.

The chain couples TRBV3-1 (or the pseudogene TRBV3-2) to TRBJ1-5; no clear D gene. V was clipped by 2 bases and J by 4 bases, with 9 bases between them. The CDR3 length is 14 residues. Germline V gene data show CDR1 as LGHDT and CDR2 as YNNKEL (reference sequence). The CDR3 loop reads CASSQISSNQPQHF. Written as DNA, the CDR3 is TGTGCCAGCAGCCAAATATCGAGTAATCAGCCCCAGCATTTT.

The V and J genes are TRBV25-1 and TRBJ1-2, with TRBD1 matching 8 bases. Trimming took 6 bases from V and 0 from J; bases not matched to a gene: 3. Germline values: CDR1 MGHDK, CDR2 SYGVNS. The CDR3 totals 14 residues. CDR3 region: CASRGQGANYGYTF. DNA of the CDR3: TGTGCCAGCAGAGGACAGGGCGCTAACTATGGCTACACCTTC.

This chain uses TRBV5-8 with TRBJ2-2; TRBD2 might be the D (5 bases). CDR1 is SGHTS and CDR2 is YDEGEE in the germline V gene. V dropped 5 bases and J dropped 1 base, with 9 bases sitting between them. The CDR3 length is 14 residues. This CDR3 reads CASRTTRNTGELFF. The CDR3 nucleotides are TGTGCCAGCAGGACTACTAGGAACACCGGGGAGCTGTTTTTT.

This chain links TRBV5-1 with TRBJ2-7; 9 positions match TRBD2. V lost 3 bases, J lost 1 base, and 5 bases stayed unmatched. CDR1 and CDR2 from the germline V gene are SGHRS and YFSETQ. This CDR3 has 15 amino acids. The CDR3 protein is CASSSRLAESYEQYF. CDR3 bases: TGCGCCAGCAGCTCCCGACTAGCGGAGTCCTACGAGCAGTACTTC. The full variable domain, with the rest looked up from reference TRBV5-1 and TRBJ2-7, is KAGVTQTPRYLIKTRGQQVTLSCSPISGHRSVSWYQQTPGQGLQFLFEYFSETQRNKGNFPGRFSGRQFSNSRSEMNVSTLELGDSALYLCASSSRLAESYEQYFGPGTRLTVT.

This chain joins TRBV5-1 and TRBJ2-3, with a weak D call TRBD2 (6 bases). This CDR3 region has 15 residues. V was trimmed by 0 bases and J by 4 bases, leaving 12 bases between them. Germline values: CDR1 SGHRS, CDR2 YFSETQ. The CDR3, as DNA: TGCGCCAGCAGCTTGGCCGGCGGGGATCCAGATACGCAGTATTTT. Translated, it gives CASSLAGGDPDTQYF.

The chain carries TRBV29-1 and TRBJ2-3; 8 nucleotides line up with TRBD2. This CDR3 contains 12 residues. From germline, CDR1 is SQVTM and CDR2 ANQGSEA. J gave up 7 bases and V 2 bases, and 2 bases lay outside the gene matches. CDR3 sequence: CSVEIAGNTQYF. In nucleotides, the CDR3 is TGCAGCGTTGAAATAGCGGGGAATACGCAGTATTTT.

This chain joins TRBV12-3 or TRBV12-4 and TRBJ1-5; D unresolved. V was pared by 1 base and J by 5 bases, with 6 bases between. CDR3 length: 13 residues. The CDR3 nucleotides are TGTGCCAGCAGTTTAGGGAGGGATCAGCCCCAGCATTTT. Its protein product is CASSLGRDQPQHF.